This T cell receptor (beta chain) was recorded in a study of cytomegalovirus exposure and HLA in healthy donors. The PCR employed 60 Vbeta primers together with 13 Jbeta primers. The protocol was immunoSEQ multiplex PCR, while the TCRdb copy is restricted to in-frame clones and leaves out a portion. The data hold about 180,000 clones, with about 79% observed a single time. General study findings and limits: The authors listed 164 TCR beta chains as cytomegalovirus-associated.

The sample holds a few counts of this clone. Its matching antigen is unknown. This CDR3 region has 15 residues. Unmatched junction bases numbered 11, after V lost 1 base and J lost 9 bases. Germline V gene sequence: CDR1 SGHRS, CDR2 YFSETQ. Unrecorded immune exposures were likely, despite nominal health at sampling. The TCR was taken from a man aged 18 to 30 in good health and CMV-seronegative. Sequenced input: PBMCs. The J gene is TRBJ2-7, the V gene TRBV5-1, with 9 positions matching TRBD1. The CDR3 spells CASSLNTQQGAAQYF. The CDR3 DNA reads TGCGCCAGCAGCTTGAACACCCAACAGGGGGCCGCGCAGTACTTC.